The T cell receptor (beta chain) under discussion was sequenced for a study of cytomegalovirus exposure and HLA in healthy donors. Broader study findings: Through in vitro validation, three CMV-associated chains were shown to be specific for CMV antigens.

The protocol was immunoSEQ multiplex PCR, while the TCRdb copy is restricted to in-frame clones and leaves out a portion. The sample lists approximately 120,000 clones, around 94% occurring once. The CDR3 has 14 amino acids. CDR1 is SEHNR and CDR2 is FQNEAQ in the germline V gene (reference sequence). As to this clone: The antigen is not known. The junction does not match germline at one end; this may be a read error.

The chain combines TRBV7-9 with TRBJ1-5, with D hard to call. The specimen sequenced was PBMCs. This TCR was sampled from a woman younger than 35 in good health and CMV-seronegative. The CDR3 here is CASSPVGRNRPQHF. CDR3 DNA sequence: TGTGCCAGCAGCCCAGTGGGGAGAAATCGGCCCCAGCATTTT.